This entry lists 5 T cell receptor beta chains sequenced from one sample in a study of shared clonotypes between healthy human individuals. TCRdb's table, derived via immunoSEQ multiplex PCR, lists solely in-frame clones and lacks some. The data show over a million clones, roughly 98% seen once. Specimen: naive CD4+ T cells sorted from blood. As to subset: CD45RA+ positively selected. These receptors were taken from a man aged 30-40 years in good health.

This clone has just a few counts. V is TRBV19 and J is TRBJ1-2; D gene ambiguous. Germline V gene sequence: CDR1 LNHDA, CDR2 SQIVND (reference sequence). V was shortened by 6 bases and J by 4 bases, with 12 bases between the two germline ends. The CDR3 consists of 13 residues. CDR3 in DNA: TGTGCCAGTAGACAGACCGGGCCCTATGGCTACACCTTC. Amino acid sequence: CASRQTGPYGYTF.

The chain is built from TRBV5-4 and TRBJ2-2; D gene unclear. Trimming left V 4 bases short and J 1 base short, with 8 bases between. Germline V gene data show CDR1 as SGHNT and CDR2 as YYREEE (reference sequence). This CDR3 is built from 14 residues. Here the CDR3 reads CASSPPVNTGELFF. Here the CDR3 DNA reads TGTGCCAGCAGCCCGCCAGTGAACACCGGGGAGCTGTTTTTT.

The J gene is TRBJ2-2, the V gene TRBV5-1; D is unresolved. V was cut by 0 bases and J by 6 bases, with 12 bases left in between. The CDR3 spans 15 residues. Germline V gene data show CDR1 as SGHRS and CDR2 as YFSETQ. The CDR3 sequence is CASSLGGNAAGELFF. The CDR3, as DNA: TGCGCCAGCAGCTTGGGGGGAAACGCGGCCGGGGAGCTGTTTTTT.

A single count supports this clone. The chain has TRBV29-1 and TRBJ2-3, with TRBD1 matching 12 bases. CDR3 size: 12 residues. V trimming: 5 bases; J trimming: 13 bases; junction bases outside the gene matches: 7. The germline gives CDR1 SQVTM, CDR2 ANQGSEA. CDR3 residues: CSVSGTGGPKYF. The DNA for the CDR3 is TGCAGCGTTTCCGGGACAGGGGGCCCCAAGTATTTT.

The table lists this clone with a count of one. The J gene is TRBJ2-1, the V gene TRBV28, with 9 bases lining up with TRBD1. V lost 6 bases to trimming and J lost 7 bases; unmatched junction nucleotides: 10. This CDR3 is built from 15 residues. Looked up from germline, CDR1 is MDHEN and CDR2 is SYDVKM. The CDR3 reads CASSYGTGLLNEQFF. CDR3 nucleotide sequence: TGTGCCAGCAGCTACGGGACAGGGCTTTTAAATGAGCAGTTCTTC. The full variable domain, in which reference TRBV28 and TRBJ2-1 provide the parts outside the CDR3, is DVKVTQSSRYLVKRTGEKVFLECVQDMDHENMFWYRQDPGLGLRLIYFSYDVKMKEKGDIPEGYSVSREKKERFSLILESASTNQTSMYLCASSYGTGLLNEQFFGPGTRLTVL.